This T cell receptor (beta chain) is drawn from a study of cytomegalovirus exposure and HLA in healthy donors. Study-level points and caveats: A further, later analysis showed that HLA-associated TCR beta chains (compared with equally common others) were more clonally expanded. A later analysis found TCR association rates differed by HLA locus, highest for DRB1 and lowest for HLA-C. Available immune exposure information covered CMV serostatus only. Among TCR beta chains, those listed as cytomegalovirus-associated numbered around 180.

Amplification used 60 Vbeta primers and 13 Jbeta primers. Here immunoSEQ multiplex PCR was the method, and the copy in TCRdb shows in-frame clones only, minus some. The data contain about 130,000 clones, about 80% of them singletons. This CDR3 spans 17 amino acids. Germline-derived CDR1 and CDR2 are SEHNR and FQNEAQ (reference sequence). Deletions cut 3 bases from V and 0 bases from J, with 12 bases between. With regard to this clone: Its antigen remains unknown.

V gene TRBV7-9 combines with J gene TRBJ2-6, with D uncertain. Sequencing was carried out using PBMCs. The TCR comes from a man between 18 and 35 years old in good health and CMV-seronegative. Here the CDR3 DNA reads TGTGCCAGCAGCTTTATGTTTCCCGGCTCTGGGGCCAACGTCCTGACTTTC. Protein sequence: CASSFMFPGSGANVLTF.